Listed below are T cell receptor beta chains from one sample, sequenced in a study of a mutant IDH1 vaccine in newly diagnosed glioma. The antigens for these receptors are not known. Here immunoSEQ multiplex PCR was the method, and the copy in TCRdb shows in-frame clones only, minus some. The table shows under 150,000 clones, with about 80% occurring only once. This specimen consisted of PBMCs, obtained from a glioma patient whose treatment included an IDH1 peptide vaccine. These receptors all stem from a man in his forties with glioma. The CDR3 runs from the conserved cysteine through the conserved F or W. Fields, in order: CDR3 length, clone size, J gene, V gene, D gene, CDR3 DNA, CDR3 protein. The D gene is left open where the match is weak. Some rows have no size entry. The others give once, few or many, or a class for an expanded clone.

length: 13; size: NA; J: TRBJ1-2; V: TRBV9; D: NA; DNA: TGTGCCAGCAGCGTAGAACAGGGTGGTGGCTACACCTTC; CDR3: CASSVEQGGGYTF
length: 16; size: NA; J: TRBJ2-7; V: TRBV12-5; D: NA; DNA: TGTGCTAGTTCCAAATTCCCTGCGGGTTTCTCCTACGAGCAGTACTTC; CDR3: CASSKFPAGFSYEQYF
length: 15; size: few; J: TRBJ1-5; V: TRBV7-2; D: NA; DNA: TGTGCCAGCAGCCTATATACAGGACTCAATCAGCCCCAGCATTTT; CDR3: CASSLYTGLNQPQHF
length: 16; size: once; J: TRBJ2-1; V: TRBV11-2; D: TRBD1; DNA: TGTGCCAGCAGCTTAGGGACAGGGGGCTCCTACAATGAGCAGTTCTTC; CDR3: CASSLGTGGSYNEQFF
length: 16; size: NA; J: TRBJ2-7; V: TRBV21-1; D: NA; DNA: TGTGCCAGCAGCAAAGTCGGCCCGGACAGGGCGGACGAGCAGTACTTC; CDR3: CASSKVGPDRADEQYF
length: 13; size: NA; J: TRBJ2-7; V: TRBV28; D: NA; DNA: TGTGCCAGCAAAGTCAGCACAACCCACGAGCAGTACTTC; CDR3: CASKVSTTHEQYF
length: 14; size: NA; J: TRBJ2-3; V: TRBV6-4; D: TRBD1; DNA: TGTGCCAGCAGTGGGACAGGGGGCACAGATACGCAGTATTTT; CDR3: CASSGTGGTDTQYF
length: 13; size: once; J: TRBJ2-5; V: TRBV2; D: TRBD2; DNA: TGTGCCAAATTAGCGGGGGGACAGGAGACCCAGTACTTC; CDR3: CAKLAGGQETQYF
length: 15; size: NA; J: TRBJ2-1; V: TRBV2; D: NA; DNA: TGTGCCAGCAGTGAAGTTGATGGCAGGTACAATGAGCAGTTCTTC; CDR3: CASSEVDGRYNEQFF
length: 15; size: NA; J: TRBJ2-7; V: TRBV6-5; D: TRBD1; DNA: TGTGCCAGCAGTCAGCCGGGACAGCCACCCTACGAGCAGTACTTC; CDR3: CASSQPGQPPYEQYF
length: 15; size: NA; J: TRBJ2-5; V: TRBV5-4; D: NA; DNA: TGTGCCAGCAGCTTGGCGGCTAGCGTTCAAGAGACCCAGTACTTC; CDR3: CASSLAASVQETQYF
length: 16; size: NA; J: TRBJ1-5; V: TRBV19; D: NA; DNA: TGTGCCAGTACTATGGGTTACAGGGCAATAGGGCAGCCCCAGCATTTT; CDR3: CASTMGYRAIGQPQHF
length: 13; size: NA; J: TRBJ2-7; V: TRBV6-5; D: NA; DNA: TGTGCCAGCAGTTACGGGAAAGGCTACGAGCAGTACTTC; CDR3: CASSYGKGYEQYF
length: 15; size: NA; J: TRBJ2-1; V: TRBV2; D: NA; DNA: TGTGCCAGTACTTTTACTCCGAGCTCCTACAATGAGCAGTTCTTC; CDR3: CASTFTPSSYNEQFF
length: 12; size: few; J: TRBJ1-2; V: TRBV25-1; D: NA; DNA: TGTGCCAGCAGGGAAGCTAACTATGGCTACACCTTC; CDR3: CASREANYGYTF
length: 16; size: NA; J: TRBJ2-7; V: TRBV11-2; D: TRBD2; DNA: TGTGCCAGCAGCTTAGCGACTAGCGGGAGTACCTACGAGCAGTACTTC; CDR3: CASSLATSGSTYEQYF
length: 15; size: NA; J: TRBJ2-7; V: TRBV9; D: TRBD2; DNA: TGTGCCAGCAGCGCCGACCCGGGACTAGTCTACGAGCAGTACTTC; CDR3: CASSADPGLVYEQYF